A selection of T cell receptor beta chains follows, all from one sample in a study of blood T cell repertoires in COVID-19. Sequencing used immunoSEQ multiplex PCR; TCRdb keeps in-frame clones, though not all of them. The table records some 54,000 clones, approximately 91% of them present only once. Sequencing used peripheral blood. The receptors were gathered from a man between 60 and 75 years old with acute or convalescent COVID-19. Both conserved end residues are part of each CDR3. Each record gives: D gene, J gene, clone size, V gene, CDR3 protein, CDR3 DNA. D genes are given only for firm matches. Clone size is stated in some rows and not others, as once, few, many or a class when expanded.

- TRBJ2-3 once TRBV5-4 CASSLANRRSTDTQYF TGTGCCAGCAGCTTGGCCAACCGGAGGTCCACAGATACGCAGTATTTT
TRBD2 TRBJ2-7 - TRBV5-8 CASSLWEGGDKNSYF TGTGCCAGCAGCTTGTGGGAGGGAGGAGACAAGAATTCGTACTTC
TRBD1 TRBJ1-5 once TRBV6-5 CASSFGQDGAPQHF TGTGCCAGCAGTTTTGGACAGGATGGAGCGCCCCAGCATTTT
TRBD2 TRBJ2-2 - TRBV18 CASSRTSGRANTGELFF TGTGCCAGCTCACGGACTAGCGGGAGGGCGAACACCGGGGAGCTGTTTTTT
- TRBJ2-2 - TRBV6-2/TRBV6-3 CASSLRLGANTGELFF TGTGCCAGCAGTTTACGGCTAGGGGCGAACACCGGGGAGCTGTTTTTT
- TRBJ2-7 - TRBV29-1 CSVEDGQGGDEQYF TGCAGCGTTGAAGATGGGCAGGGAGGAGACGAGCAGTACTTC
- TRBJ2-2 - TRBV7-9 CASSRLGGPNTGELFF TGTGCCAGCTCACGTCTGGGGGGTCCGAACACCGGGGAGCTGTTTTTT
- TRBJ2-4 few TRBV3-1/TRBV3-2 CASSPELLAKNIQYF TGTGCCAGCAGCCCCGAACTCTTAGCCAAAAACATTCAGTACTTC
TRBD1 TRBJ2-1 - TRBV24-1 CATSGDRATQFF TGTGCCACCAGTGGGGACAGGGCAACACAATTCTTC
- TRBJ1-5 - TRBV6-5 CASGQGNQPQHF TGTGCCAGCGGGCAGGGTAATCAGCCCCAGCATTTT
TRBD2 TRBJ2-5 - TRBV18 CASSPVWLAGEETQYF TGTGCCAGCTCACCAGTTTGGCTAGCGGGAGAAGAGACCCAGTACTTC
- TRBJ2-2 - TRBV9 CASSPRMTALDSGELFF TGTGCCAGCAGCCCCAGAATGACAGCGCTCGATTCCGGGGAGCTGTTTTTT
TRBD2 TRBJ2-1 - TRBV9 CASSLSGGSSYNEQFF TGTGCCAGCAGCCTTTCCGGGGGGAGCTCCTACAATGAGCAGTTCTTC
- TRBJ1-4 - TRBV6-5 CASSYSGGTNEKLFF TGTGCCAGCAGTTACTCAGGGGGAACTAATGAAAAACTGTTTTTT
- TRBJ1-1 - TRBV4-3 CASSQDYRGRTEAFF TGCGCCAGCAGCCAAGATTACCGAGGGCGGACTGAAGCTTTCTTT
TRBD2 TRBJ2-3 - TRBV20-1 CSASTAIAGIGTDTQYF TGCAGTGCTAGTACGGCGATAGCGGGAATTGGAACAGATACGCAGTATTTT
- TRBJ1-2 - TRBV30 CAWILGRGAGGYTF TGTGCCTGGATTTTAGGACGCGGGGCGGGTGGCTACACCTTC
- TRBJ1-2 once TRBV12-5 CASGLERNGYTF TGTGCTAGTGGTTTGGAGAGGAATGGCTACACCTTC
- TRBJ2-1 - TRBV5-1 CASHIQGGSYNEQFF TGCGCCAGCCACATTCAGGGGGGCTCCTACAATGAGCAGTTCTTC
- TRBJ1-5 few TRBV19 CASNTGLRNQPQHF TGTGCCAGCAATACAGGGCTACGGAATCAGCCCCAGCATTTT